The rows below give T cell receptor beta chains drawn from one sample of a study of OX40 agonist ivuxolimab in advanced cancers. The data were produced by immunoSEQ multiplex PCR, yet TCRdb's version contains in-frame clones alone and is incomplete. The table lists about 48,000 clones, approximately 88% of them singletons, with 9.5% to 15% in the top ten. This sample comprised CD4+ or CD8+ T cells sorted from blood, obtained in a trial of the OX40 agonist ivuxolimab. The receptors here all came from an adult with an advanced solid tumor such as melanoma, head and neck, liver or kidney cancer. Each CDR3 is given with its conserved first and last residue. Each record gives: D gene, J gene, clone size, V gene, CDR3 protein, CDR3 DNA. A D gene is named only where the DNA matches it firmly. Clone size is shown for a subset of rows, as once, few, many or a class of expanded clone.

NA	TRBJ1-2	NA	TRBV9	CASSDSGSGYTF	TGTGCCAGCAGTGACAGCGGTAGTGGCTACACCTTC
TRBD2	TRBJ2-3	NA	TRBV5-8	CASSRLAGGIDTQYF	TGTGCCAGCAGCCGACTAGCGGGGGGGATAGATACGCAGTATTTT
TRBD2	TRBJ2-3	few	TRBV30	CAWSVAGGSTDTQYF	TGTGCCTGGAGTGTCGCGGGAGGGAGCACAGATACGCAGTATTTT
NA	TRBJ2-7	NA	TRBV7-9	CAGSLAGTSYEQYF	TGTGCCGGCAGCTTAGCAGGAACCTCCTACGAGCAGTACTTC
NA	TRBJ1-6	NA	TRBV11-1	CASSLARQGGSPLHF	TGTGCCAGCAGCTTAGCGCGGCAGGGAGGATCACCCCTCCACTTT
NA	TRBJ2-3	NA	TRBV18	CASSPSGLTDTQYF	TGTGCCAGCTCACCTAGTGGACTCACAGATACGCAGTATTTT
NA	TRBJ2-7	NA	TRBV7-8	CASSLVLYEQYF	TGTGCCAGCAGCTTAGTACTCTACGAGCAGTACTTC
TRBD2	TRBJ2-3	NA	TRBV5-6	CASILSGATDTQYF	TGTGCCAGCATTCTTAGCGGGGCCACAGATACGCAGTATTTT
TRBD2	TRBJ2-1	NA	TRBV7-2	CASSSSGSPTSYNEQFF	TGTGCCAGCAGCTCTAGCGGGAGCCCAACCTCCTACAATGAGCAGTTCTTC
TRBD1	TRBJ1-1	few	TRBV4-2	CASSQGQGRFAEAFF	TGTGCCAGCAGCCAGGGACAGGGAAGGTTCGCTGAAGCTTTCTTT
NA	TRBJ1-1	NA	TRBV5-1	CASSLAGDLAFF	TGCGCCAGCAGCTTGGCTGGGGATTTGGCTTTCTTT
TRBD2	TRBJ2-1	few	TRBV5-5	CASSQGLADNEQFF	TGTGCCAGCAGCCAGGGACTAGCGGACAATGAGCAGTTCTTC
NA	TRBJ2-1	NA	TRBV27	CASTTQGGVNEQFF	TGTGCCAGCACCACGCAAGGGGGAGTGAATGAGCAGTTCTTC
TRBD2	TRBJ2-7	NA	TRBV5-6	CASALTSGSREQYF	TGTGCCAGCGCCTTGACTAGCGGGAGTCGCGAGCAGTACTTC
NA	TRBJ2-2	NA	TRBV7-3	CASSFDTGELFF	TGTGCCAGCAGCTTTGACACCGGGGAGCTGTTTTTT
NA	TRBJ1-2	NA	TRBV9	CASSPGWGAGYDYTF	TGTGCCAGCAGCCCAGGATGGGGAGCCGGTTATGACTACACCTTC
NA	TRBJ2-3	NA	TRBV5-1	CASSPGPLTDTQYF	TGCGCCAGCAGCCCTGGGCCTCTCACAGATACGCAGTATTTT
TRBD1	TRBJ1-5	NA	TRBV10-3	CAISGGTGIMKQPQHF	TGTGCCATCAGTGGAGGGACAGGTATAATGAAACAGCCCCAGCATTTT
TRBD1	TRBJ1-1	NA	TRBV19	CASSLRTGWNTEAFF	TGTGCCAGTAGTCTTCGGACAGGGTGGAACACTGAAGCTTTCTTT
TRBD2	TRBJ2-4	NA	TRBV10-3	CAISDRTSGLAKNIQYF	TGTGCCATCAGTGACCGGACTAGCGGTCTAGCCAAAAACATTCAGTACTTC
TRBD1	TRBJ1-6	NA	TRBV10-2	CASSATGVDNSPLHF	TGCGCCAGCAGTGCAACAGGGGTGGATAATTCACCCCTCCACTTT
TRBD1	TRBJ2-2	NA	TRBV7-2	CASSQIGGYGELFF	TGTGCCAGCAGCCAGATAGGGGGCTACGGGGAGCTGTTTTTT
NA	TRBJ2-3	NA	TRBV14	CASSHLSGSRDTQYF	TGTGCCAGCAGCCATCTATCCGGGTCAAGAGATACGCAGTATTTT
TRBD2	TRBJ2-3	NA	TRBV29-1	CSGAGGTDTQYF	TGCAGCGGGGCGGGGGGCACAGATACGCAGTATTTT